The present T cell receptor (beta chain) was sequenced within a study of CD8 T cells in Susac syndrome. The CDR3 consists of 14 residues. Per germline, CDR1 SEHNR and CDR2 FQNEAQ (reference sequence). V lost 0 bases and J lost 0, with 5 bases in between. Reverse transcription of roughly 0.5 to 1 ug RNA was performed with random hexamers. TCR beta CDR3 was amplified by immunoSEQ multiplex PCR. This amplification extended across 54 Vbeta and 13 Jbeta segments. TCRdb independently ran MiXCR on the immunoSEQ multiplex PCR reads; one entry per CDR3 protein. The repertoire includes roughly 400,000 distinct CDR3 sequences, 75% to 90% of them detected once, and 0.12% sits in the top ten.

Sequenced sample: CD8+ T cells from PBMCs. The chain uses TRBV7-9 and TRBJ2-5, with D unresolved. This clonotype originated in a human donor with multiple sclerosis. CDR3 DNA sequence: TGTGCCAGCAGCTTAGCCAGCGACCAAGAGACCCAGTACTTC. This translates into CASSLASDQETQYF.